This TCR beta chain was captured by sequencing in a study of brain T cells in children with intractable seizures. This table comes from immunoSEQ multiplex PCR, and its TCRdb copy is limited to in-frame clones, with some not included. This table holds 300,000 to 400,000 clones, over 90% found once. There are 17 residues in the CDR3. The V gene lost 4 bases and the J gene lost 4 bases, with 23 bases spanning the gap. CDR1 and CDR2 from the germline V gene are SGHKS and YYEKEE (reference sequence). The sample's time point: blood from clinic visit 5 months post-surgery; TSC patient then seizure free. This material consisted of peripheral blood, taken around 5 months after surgery. The chain couples TRBV5-5 to TRBJ1-2, with D tentatively TRBD1 (5 bases). This TCR was sampled from a boy in the first two years of life with tuberous sclerosis and intractable seizures. The CDR3 DNA reads TGTGCCAGCAGCCGAGAGAGAGGGGTTTCTGGAGGCTATGGCTACACCTTC. Protein: CASSRERGVSGGYGYTF.